These 2 T cell receptor beta chains were all obtained from the same sample, sequenced in a study of T cells in localized non-small cell lung cancer. TCRdb's copy holds only in-frame clones and misses some; the assay was immunoSEQ multiplex PCR. Counted here are some 15,000 clones, around 87% occurring once; the ten biggest clones make up 25% to 30%. Sequenced here: peripheral blood mononuclear cells, sampled before any cancer treatment. The receptors here all came from a male donor aged 60 or over with stage II lung adenocarcinoma.

The J gene is TRBJ2-1, the V gene TRBV6-6; perhaps TRBD2 as D (5 bases). V was cut by 8 bases and J by 6 bases, with 17 bases left in between. The CDR3 consists of 14 residues. Germline assignment: CDR1 MNHNY and CDR2 SVGAGI (reference sequence). The CDR3 nucleotides are TGTGCCAGCCTTAGGACCCGGGGTACCAATGAGCAGTTCTTC. It translates to CASLRTRGTNEQFF.

The CDR3 loop reads CASSIVSGRGPYEQYF. Written as DNA, the CDR3 is TGTGCCAGTAGTATAGTATCGGGAAGGGGTCCCTACGAGCAGTACTTC. The chain joins TRBV19 to TRBJ2-7, with D perhaps TRBD1 or TRBD2 (5 bases each). The CDR3 is made up of 16 amino acids. V lost 1 base, J lost 2 bases, and 15 bases lay in between. Germline assignment: CDR1 LNHDA and CDR2 SQIVND (reference sequence).